Detailed here is one TCR beta chain. The data stem from a study of control samples from healthy donors and cancer patients. The ends were cut back, 9 bases at V and 4 bases at J, with 17 bases in the middle. Germline values: CDR1 MNHNY, CDR2 SVGAGI (reference sequence). CDR3 size: 14 residues. Only in-frame clones appear in the TCRdb table, and some are missing; sequencing was by immunoSEQ multiplex PCR. This sample has 390,000 or so clones, with around 90% found just once. The sequence was collected from a man aged 40-50 years with head and neck cancer. Sample: PBMCs. This rearrangement joins TRBV6-6 to TRBJ2-3; D possibly corresponds to TRBD1 (6 bases). CDR3 sequence reads: CASSTGLGPDTQYF. CDR3 in DNA: TGTGCCAGTTCGACAGGCTTGGGGCCAGATACGCAGTATTTT.